These 9 T cell receptor beta chains share one sample of origin, sequenced in a study of OX40 agonist ivuxolimab in advanced cancers. This table comes from immunoSEQ multiplex PCR, and its TCRdb copy is limited to in-frame clones, with some not included. This sample carries 70,000 to 95,000 clones, around 94% of them seen once, and the ten largest clones take 9.6%. The material sequenced was CD4+ or CD8+ T cells sorted from blood, taken in a trial of the OX40 agonist ivuxolimab. These receptors all come from an adult with an advanced solid tumor such as melanoma, head and neck, liver or kidney cancer.

J is TRBJ2-3 and V is TRBV5-1, with TRBD2 matching 13 bases. CDR3 length equals 17 residues. CDR1 and CDR2 from the germline V gene are SGHRS and YFSETQ. The V and J ends lost 4 bases and 4 bases, in that order; junction bases with no gene match: 9. The CDR3 is CASSDRTSGSRADTQYF. The DNA of the CDR3 is TGCGCCAGCAGCGATCGGACTAGCGGGAGTAGGGCAGATACGCAGTATTTT.

DNA of the CDR3: TGCGCCAGCAGCCAAGACAGGTTCAGCAATCAGCCCCAGCATTTT. Translating gives CASSQDRFSNQPQHF. This chain links TRBV4-3 with TRBJ1-5; D gene unclear. The V gene's germline CDR1 is LGHNA and CDR2 YSLEER. Deletions cut 0 bases from V and 1 base from J, with 7 bases between. This CDR3 is built from 15 residues.

The CDR3 region is CASSLIPGRLNTGELFF. The CDR3 DNA is TGCGCCAGCAGCCTCATTCCGGGACGGCTGAACACCGGGGAGCTGTTTTTT. The rearrangement joins TRBV4-1 to TRBJ2-2, with D perhaps assigned TRBD1 or TRBD2 (5 bases each). Per germline, CDR1 MGHRA and CDR2 YSYEKL. CDR3 size: 17 residues. V lost 4 bases, J lost 1 base, and 16 bases lay in between.

The chain links TRBV6-5 to TRBJ1-4, with 7 bases matching TRBD1. This CDR3 has 15 amino acids. Germline values: CDR1 MNHEY, CDR2 SVGAGI. J gave up 6 bases and V 2 bases, and 6 bases lay outside the gene matches. CDR3 coding DNA: TGTGCCAGCAGTTACGGGACCGGGACAGATGAAAAACTGTTTTTT. It encodes CASSYGTGTDEKLFF.

The chain carries TRBV25-1 and TRBJ1-1; 7 bases line up with TRBD1. The J segment lost 0 bases and the V segment lost 4 bases, leaving 8 bases of the junction unmatched. Germline CDR1 and CDR2: MGHDK and SYGVNS. The CDR3 is made up of 16 amino acids. The CDR3, as DNA: TGTGCCAGCAGTGGCTCCGGGACAGAAATGAACACTGAAGCTTTCTTT. Translated: CASSGSGTEMNTEAFF.

Note on this clone: This sample also contains other DNA sequences that code for the same CDR3. The chain has TRBV6-1 and TRBJ2-2, with TRBD2 matching over 8 bases. Germline V gene data show CDR1 as MNHNS and CDR2 as SASEGT. The CDR3 sequence is 15 residues long. The trim removed 4 bases at V and 4 bases at J, leaving 5 bases unmatched. In nucleotides, the CDR3 is TGTGCCAGCAGTGCCGTTAGCGGGACCACCGGGGAGCTGTTTTTT. Its translation is CASSAVSGTTGELFF.

The rearrangement joins TRBV7-9 to TRBJ2-5; D gene uncertain. The germline gives CDR1 SEHNR, CDR2 FQNEAQ (reference sequence). Trimming pared 1 base from V and 1 base from J, leaving 10 bases between. The CDR3 totals 15 residues. CDR3 sequence: CASSLGTNTQETQYF. In DNA, the CDR3 is TGTGCCAGCAGCTTAGGGACCAATACCCAAGAGACCCAGTACTTC.

This clone was counted a few times. The V gene is TRBV2, the J gene TRBJ1-6; TRBD1 agrees at 7 bases. The CDR3 covers 14 residues. J lost 7 bases, V lost 6 bases, and 6 bases had no gene match. Germline lookup yields CDR1 SNHLY and CDR2 FYNNEI. In DNA form, the CDR3 reads TGTGCCAGCAGGAACGCAGGGGGGAATTCACCCCTCCACTTT. It yields the protein CASRNAGGNSPLHF.

This chain connects TRBV11-2 to TRBJ2-5, with 11 bases aligning to TRBD2. This CDR3 spans 18 amino acids. The germline V gene encodes CDR1 SGHAT and CDR2 FQNNGV. V dropped 3 bases and J dropped 4; count of bases not matched to a gene: 13. The CDR3: CASSFPVSSGGQLETQYF. The CDR3 DNA sequence: TGTGCCAGCAGCTTCCCAGTATCTAGCGGGGGGCAGTTAGAGACCCAGTACTTC.